This TCR beta chain comes out of a study of neoadjuvant anti-PD-1 for oral cavity cancer. The V end lost 6 bases, the J end lost 1 base, and 10 bases lay between the germline ends. Germline lookup yields CDR1 MNHNS and CDR2 SASEGT. This CDR3 comprises 13 residues. Sequencing used immunoSEQ multiplex PCR; TCRdb keeps in-frame clones, though not all of them. The sample lists approximately 15,000 clones, around 71% seen once, with about 2.7% in the top ten. This clonotype was sampled from a person between 40 and 80 years old with oral cavity squamous cell carcinoma. Sample: PBMCs, taken before nivolumab (anti-PD-1) treatment. This chain links TRBV6-1 with TRBJ2-7; no reliable D call. The CDR3 protein is CASRRTVSYEQYF. The CDR3 DNA reads as TGTGCCAGCAGGAGAACAGTGTCCTACGAGCAGTACTTC.